This T cell receptor beta chain was captured in a study of T cell responses to AZD1222 COVID-19 vaccine. The assay was immunoSEQ multiplex PCR, and TCRdb's table has in-frame clones only and misses some. This repertoire shows about 110,000 clones, about 82% found once; its top ten account for about 3%. Between the trimmed V and J ends, which lost 0 bases and 3 bases, there was a span of 2 bases. The length of the CDR3 is 12 residues. Germline assignment: CDR1 MDHEN and CDR2 SYDVKM. The receptor comes from an adult in good health. The rearrangement joins TRBV28 to TRBJ1-2; no clear D. The input for sequencing was peripheral blood, taken on day 0 of AZD1222 vaccination. The CDR3 sequence is CASSLWDYGYTF. Written as DNA, the CDR3 is TGTGCCAGCAGTTTATGGGACTATGGCTACACCTTC.